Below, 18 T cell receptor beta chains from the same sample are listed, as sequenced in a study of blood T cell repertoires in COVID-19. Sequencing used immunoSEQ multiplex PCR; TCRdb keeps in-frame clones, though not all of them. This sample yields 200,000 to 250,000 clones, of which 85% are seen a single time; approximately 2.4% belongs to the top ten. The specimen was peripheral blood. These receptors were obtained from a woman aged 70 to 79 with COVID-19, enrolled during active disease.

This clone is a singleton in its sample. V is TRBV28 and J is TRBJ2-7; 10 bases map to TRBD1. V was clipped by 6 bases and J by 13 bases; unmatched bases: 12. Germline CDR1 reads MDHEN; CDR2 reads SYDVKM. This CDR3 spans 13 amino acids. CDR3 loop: CASRRGDRGPLYF. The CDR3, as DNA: TGTGCCAGCAGGAGGGGGGACAGGGGTCCCCTTTACTTC.

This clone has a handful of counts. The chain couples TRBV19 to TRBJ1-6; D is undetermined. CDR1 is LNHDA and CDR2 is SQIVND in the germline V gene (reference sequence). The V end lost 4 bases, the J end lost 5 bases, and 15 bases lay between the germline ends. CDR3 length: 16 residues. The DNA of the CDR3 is TGTGCCAGTAGTACCACCGGGATTAGGAATAATTCACCCCTCCACTTT. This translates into CASSTTGIRNNSPLHF.

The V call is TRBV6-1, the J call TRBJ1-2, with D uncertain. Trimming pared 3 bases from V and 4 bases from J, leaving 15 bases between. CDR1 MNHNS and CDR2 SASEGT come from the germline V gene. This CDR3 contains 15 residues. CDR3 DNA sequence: TGTGCCAGCAGTGACAGTTCCAACAGCTTCTATGGCTACACCTTC. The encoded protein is CASSDSSNSFYGYTF.

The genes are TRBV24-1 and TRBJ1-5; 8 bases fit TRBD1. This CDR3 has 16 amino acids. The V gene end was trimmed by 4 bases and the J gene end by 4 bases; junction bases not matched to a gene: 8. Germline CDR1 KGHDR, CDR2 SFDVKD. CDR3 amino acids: CATSEPGQGGNQPQHF. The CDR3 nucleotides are TGTGCCACCAGTGAACCCGGACAGGGAGGAAATCAGCCCCAGCATTTT.

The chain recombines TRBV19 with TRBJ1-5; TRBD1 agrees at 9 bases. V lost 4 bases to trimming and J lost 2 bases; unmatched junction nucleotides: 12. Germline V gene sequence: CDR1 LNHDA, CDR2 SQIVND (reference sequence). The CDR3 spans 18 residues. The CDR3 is CASSTLRQGVGGNQPQHF. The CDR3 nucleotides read TGTGCCAGTAGTACCTTGCGACAGGGGGTTGGAGGCAATCAGCCCCAGCATTTT.

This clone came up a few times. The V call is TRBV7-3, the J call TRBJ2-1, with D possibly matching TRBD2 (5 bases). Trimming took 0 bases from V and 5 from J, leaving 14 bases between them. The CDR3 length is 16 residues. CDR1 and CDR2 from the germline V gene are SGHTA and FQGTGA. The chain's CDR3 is CASSLTFRTENNEQFF. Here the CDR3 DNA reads TGTGCCAGCAGCTTAACATTTCGGACTGAGAACAATGAGCAGTTCTTC.

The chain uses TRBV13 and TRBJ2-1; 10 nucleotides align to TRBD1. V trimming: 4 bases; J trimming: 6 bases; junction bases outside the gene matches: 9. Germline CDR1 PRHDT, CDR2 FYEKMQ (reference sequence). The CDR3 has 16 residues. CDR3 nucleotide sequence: TGTGCCAGCAGCTGGCCCCTCCGGGACAGGGGCAATGAGCAGTTCTTC. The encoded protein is CASSWPLRDRGNEQFF. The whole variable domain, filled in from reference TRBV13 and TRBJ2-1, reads AAGVIQSPRHLIKEKRETATLKCYPIPRHDTVYWYQQGPGQDPQFLISFYEKMQSDKGSIPDRFSAQQFSDYHSELNMSSLELGDSALYFCASSWPLRDRGNEQFFGPGTRLTVL.

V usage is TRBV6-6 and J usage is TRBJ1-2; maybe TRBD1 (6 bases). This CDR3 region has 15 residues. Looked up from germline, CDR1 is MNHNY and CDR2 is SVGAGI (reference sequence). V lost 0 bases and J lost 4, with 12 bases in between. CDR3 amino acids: CASSYSNGGAYGYTF. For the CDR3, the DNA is TGTGCCAGCAGTTACTCGAACGGGGGGGCCTATGGCTACACCTTC.

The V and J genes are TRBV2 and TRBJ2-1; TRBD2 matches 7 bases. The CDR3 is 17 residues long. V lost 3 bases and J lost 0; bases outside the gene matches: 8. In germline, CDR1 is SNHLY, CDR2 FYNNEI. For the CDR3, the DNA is TGTGCCAGCAGTGATGAGGCTAGCGGACCCTCCTACAATGAGCAGTTCTTC. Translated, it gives CASSDEASGPSYNEQFF.

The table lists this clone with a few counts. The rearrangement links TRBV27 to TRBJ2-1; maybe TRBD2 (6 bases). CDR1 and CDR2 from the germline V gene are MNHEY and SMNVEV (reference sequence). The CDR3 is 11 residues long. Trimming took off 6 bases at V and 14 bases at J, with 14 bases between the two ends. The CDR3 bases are TGTGCCAGCAGAGAGCGGGTGTCCGAGTTCTTC. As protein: CASRERVSEFF.

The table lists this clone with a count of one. The CDR3 reads CASSPGTGSYGYTF. The DNA for the CDR3 is TGCGCCAGCAGCCCCGGGACAGGGTCCTATGGCTACACCTTC. The J gene is TRBJ1-2, the V gene TRBV5-1, with 9 bases fitting TRBD1. Germline CDR1 reads SGHRS; CDR2 reads YFSETQ. The trim removed 4 bases at V and 4 bases at J, leaving 5 bases unmatched. The CDR3 contains 14 residues.

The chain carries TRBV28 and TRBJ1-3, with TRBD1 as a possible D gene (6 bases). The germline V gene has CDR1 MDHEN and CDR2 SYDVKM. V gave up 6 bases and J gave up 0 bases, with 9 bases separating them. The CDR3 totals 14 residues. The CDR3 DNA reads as TGTGCCAGCAGGATGGACAGCTCTGGAAACACCATATATTTT. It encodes CASRMDSSGNTIYF.

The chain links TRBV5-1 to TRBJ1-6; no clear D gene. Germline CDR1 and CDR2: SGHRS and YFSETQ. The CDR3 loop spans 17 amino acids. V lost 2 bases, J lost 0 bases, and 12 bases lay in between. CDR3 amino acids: CASSFDGRSSYNSPLHF. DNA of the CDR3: TGCGCCAGCAGCTTCGATGGGAGGAGCTCCTATAATTCACCCCTCCACTTT. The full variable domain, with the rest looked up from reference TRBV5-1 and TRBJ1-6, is KAGVTQTPRYLIKTRGQQVTLSCSPISGHRSVSWYQQTPGQGLQFLFEYFSETQRNKGNFPGRFSGRQFSNSRSEMNVSTLELGDSALYLCASSFDGRSSYNSPLHFGNGTRLTVT.

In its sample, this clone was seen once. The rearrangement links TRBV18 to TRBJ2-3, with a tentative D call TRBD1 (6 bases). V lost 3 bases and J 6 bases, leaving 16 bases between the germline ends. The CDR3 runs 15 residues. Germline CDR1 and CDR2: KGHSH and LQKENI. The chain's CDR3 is CASSPRTGRADTQYF. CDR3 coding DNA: TGTGCCAGCTCACCCCGTACAGGGAGAGCGGATACGCAGTATTTT.

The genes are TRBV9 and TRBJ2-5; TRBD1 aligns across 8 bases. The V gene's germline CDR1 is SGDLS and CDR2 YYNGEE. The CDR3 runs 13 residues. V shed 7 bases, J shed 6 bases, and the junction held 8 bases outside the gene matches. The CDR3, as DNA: TGTGCCAGCTCCGGGACAGGTCAACAGACCCAGTACTTC. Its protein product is CASSGTGQQTQYF.

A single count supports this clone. The CDR3 DNA reads TGCGCCAGCAGCTCGGGGGGCCGTAGCTCCTATAATTCACCCCTCCACTTT. Its protein is CASSSGGRSSYNSPLHF. The rearrangement links TRBV5-1 to TRBJ1-6; tentative D call: TRBD1 (6 bases). CDR1 SGHRS and CDR2 YFSETQ come from the germline V gene. V was pared by 3 bases and J by 0 bases, with 13 bases between. The CDR3 is 17 amino acids.

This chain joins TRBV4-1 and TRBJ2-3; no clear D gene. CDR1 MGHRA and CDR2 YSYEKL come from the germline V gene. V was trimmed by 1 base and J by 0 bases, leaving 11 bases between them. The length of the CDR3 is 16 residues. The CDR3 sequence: CASSQVSAVSTDTQYF. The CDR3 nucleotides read TGCGCCAGCAGCCAAGTTTCGGCGGTTAGCACAGATACGCAGTATTTT.

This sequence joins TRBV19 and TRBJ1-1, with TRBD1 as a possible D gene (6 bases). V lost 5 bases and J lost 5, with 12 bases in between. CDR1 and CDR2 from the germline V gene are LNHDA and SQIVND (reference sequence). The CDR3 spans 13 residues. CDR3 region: CASSYRVATEAFF. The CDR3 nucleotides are TGTGCCAGTAGTTACAGGGTTGCGACTGAAGCTTTCTTT.